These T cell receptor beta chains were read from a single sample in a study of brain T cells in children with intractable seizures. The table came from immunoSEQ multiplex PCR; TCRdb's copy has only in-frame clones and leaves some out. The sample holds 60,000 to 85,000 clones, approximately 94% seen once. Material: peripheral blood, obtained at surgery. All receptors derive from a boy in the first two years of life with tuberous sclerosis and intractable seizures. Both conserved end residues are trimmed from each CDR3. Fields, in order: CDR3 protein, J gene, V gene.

CDR3 protein: ASSPTISSYNEQF
J gene: TRBJ2-1
V gene: TRBV7-3

CDR3 protein: ASSQAMGSPLH
J gene: TRBJ1-6
V gene: TRBV4-1

CDR3 protein: ASSLWAGEKLF
J gene: TRBJ1-4
V gene: TRBV5-1

CDR3 protein: ATSRDLGLPYEQY
J gene: TRBJ2-7
V gene: TRBV15

CDR3 protein: ASREVARGSYEQY
J gene: TRBJ2-7
V gene: TRBV27

CDR3 protein: ASSMGTVH
J gene: TRBJ1-1
V gene: TRBV19

CDR3 protein: ASSISPSGRSYNEQF
J gene: TRBJ2-1
V gene: TRBV19

CDR3 protein: ATSTSSNQPQH
J gene: TRBJ1-5
V gene: TRBV15

CDR3 protein: ASSPRQRENTEAF
J gene: TRBJ1-1
V gene: TRBV7-9

CDR3 protein: ASSQGTSPSTDTQY
J gene: TRBJ2-3
V gene: TRBV3-1/TRBV3-2

CDR3 protein: ASSYSSLAGLIEQY
J gene: TRBJ2-7
V gene: TRBV6-2/TRBV6-3

CDR3 protein: ASSLIGTNQPQH
J gene: TRBJ1-5
V gene: TRBV7-3

CDR3 protein: ATSRDGQGAHEQF
J gene: TRBJ2-1
V gene: TRBV15

CDR3 protein: ASSLLSTEAF
J gene: TRBJ1-1
V gene: TRBV7-2

CDR3 protein: ASSVRGGDEQF
J gene: TRBJ2-1
V gene: TRBV6-7

CDR3 protein: ASSTGTGIREQY
J gene: TRBJ2-7
V gene: TRBV6-5

CDR3 protein: ASSFTSGYEQY
J gene: TRBJ2-7
V gene: TRBV5-1

CDR3 protein: ASAGGYNSPLH
J gene: TRBJ1-6
V gene: TRBV12-5

CDR3 protein: ASRTTGGFENTEAF
J gene: TRBJ1-1
V gene: TRBV7-9

CDR3 protein: AIRPGLENTGELF
J gene: TRBJ2-2
V gene: TRBV10-3

CDR3 protein: ASSLSGTSYEQY
J gene: TRBJ2-7
V gene: TRBV5-1

CDR3 protein: ASSFGAGNGNTIY
J gene: TRBJ1-3
V gene: TRBV13

CDR3 protein: ASSYGTSPDTQY
J gene: TRBJ2-3
V gene: TRBV5-1

CDR3 protein: ASSEAGLYGYT
J gene: TRBJ1-2
V gene: TRBV2

CDR3 protein: ASSLGQTYGYT
J gene: TRBJ1-2
V gene: TRBV6-5

CDR3 protein: ASSGRLSALGDTQY
J gene: TRBJ2-3
V gene: TRBV5-5

CDR3 protein: ASSAGLDSF
J gene: TRBJ1-1
V gene: TRBV25-1

CDR3 protein: ASRHVGSYGYT
J gene: TRBJ1-2
V gene: TRBV4-1

CDR3 protein: ATSDGAVN
J gene: TRBJ2-7
V gene: TRBV23-1

CDR3 protein: ATRDPHNQPQH
J gene: TRBJ1-5
V gene: TRBV24-1

CDR3 protein: ATSTTNTGPNTGELF
J gene: TRBJ2-2
V gene: TRBV24-1

CDR3 protein: ASSPPGGWTGGGNEQF
J gene: TRBJ2-1
V gene: TRBV18

CDR3 protein: ASSLDRLANYPRNEQF
J gene: TRBJ2-1
V gene: TRBV7-2

CDR3 protein: ASSYSIRLAGEQY
J gene: TRBJ2-7
V gene: TRBV6-5

CDR3 protein: ASSLDRNNEKLF
J gene: TRBJ1-4
V gene: TRBV3-1/TRBV3-2

CDR3 protein: AWGPGPSEKLF
J gene: TRBJ1-4
V gene: TRBV30

CDR3 protein: ASWMNTEAF
J gene: TRBJ1-1
V gene: TRBV28

CDR3 protein: ASSLTREKETQY
J gene: TRBJ2-5
V gene: TRBV7-9

CDR3 protein: ASSTHRDTPYGYT
J gene: TRBJ1-2
V gene: TRBV5-1

CDR3 protein: ATQGGAGQPQH
J gene: TRBJ1-5
V gene: TRBV24-1

CDR3 protein: ASSQTGTGNTIY
J gene: TRBJ1-3
V gene: TRBV4-1

CDR3 protein: ASLSADPVADTQY
J gene: TRBJ2-3
V gene: TRBV19

CDR3 protein: ASSVKNTEAF
J gene: TRBJ1-1
V gene: TRBV11-3

CDR3 protein: ASSLASRGGTNEKLF
J gene: TRBJ1-4
V gene: TRBV5-1

CDR3 protein: ASSLEVQGGYT
J gene: TRBJ1-2
V gene: TRBV5-1